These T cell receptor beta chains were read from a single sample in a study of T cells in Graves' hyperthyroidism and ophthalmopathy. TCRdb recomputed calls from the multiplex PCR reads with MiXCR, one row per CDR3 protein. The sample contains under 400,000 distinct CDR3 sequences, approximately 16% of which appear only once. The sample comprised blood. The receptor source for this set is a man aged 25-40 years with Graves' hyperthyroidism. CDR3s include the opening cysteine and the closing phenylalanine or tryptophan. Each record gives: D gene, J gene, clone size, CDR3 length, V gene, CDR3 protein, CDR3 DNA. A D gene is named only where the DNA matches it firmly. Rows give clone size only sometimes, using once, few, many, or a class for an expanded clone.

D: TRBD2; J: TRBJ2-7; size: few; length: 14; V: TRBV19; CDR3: CASSRTSESYEQYF; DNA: TGTGCCAGTAGTCGGACTAGCGAATCCTACGAGCAGTACTTC
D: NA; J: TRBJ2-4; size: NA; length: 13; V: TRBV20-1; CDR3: CSASGGGRDIQYF; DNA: TGCAGTGCTAGTGGAGGGGGTCGGGACATTCAGTACTTC
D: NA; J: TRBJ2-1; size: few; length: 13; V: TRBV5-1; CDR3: CASSLGGEAEQFF; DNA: TGCGCCAGCAGCTTGGGGGGCGAGGCTGAGCAGTTCTTC
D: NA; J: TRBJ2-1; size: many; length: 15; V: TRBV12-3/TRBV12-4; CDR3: CASSLTLIRANEQFF; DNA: TGTGCCAGCAGCCTTACTCTCATAAGGGCCAATGAGCAGTTCTTC
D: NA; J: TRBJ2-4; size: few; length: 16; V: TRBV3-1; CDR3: CASSQDNSRTKNIQYF; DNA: TGTGCCAGCAGCCAAGACAACAGCCGGACAAAAAACATTCAGTACTTC
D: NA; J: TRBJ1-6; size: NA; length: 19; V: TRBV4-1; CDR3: CASSQVDLGWARPTSPLHF; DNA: TGCGCCAGCAGCCAAGTTGACTTAGGGTGGGCAAGACCGACTTCACCCCTCCACTTT
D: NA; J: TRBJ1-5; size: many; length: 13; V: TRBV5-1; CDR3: CASSSIPDQPQHF; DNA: TGCGCCAGCAGCTCGATACCTGATCAGCCCCAGCATTTT
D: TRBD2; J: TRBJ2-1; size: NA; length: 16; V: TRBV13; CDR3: CASSSKRGSSYNEQFF; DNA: TGTGCCAGCAGCTCCAAGCGGGGGAGCTCCTACAATGAGCAGTTCTTC
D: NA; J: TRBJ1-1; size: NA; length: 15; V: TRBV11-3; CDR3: CASSSSGSSYTEAFF; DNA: TGTGCCAGCAGCTCGTCAGGGAGCTCCTACACTGAAGCTTTCTTT
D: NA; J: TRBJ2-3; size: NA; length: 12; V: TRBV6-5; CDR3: CASRLVSDTQYF; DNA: TGTGCCAGCAGATTAGTATCAGATACGCAGTATTTT
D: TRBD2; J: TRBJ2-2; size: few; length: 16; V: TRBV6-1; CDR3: CASSEDEGGHTGELFF; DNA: TGTGCCAGCAGTGAAGATGAGGGAGGGCATACCGGGGAGCTGTTTTTT
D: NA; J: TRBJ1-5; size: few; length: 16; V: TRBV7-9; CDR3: CASSSLHGPSNQPQHF; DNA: TGTGCCAGCAGCTCCCTACATGGTCCTAGCAATCAGCCCCAGCATTTT
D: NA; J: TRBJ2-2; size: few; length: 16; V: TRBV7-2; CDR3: CASSLVSGMNTGELFF; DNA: TGTGCCAGCAGCTTAGTTTCAGGGATGAACACCGGGGAGCTGTTTTTT
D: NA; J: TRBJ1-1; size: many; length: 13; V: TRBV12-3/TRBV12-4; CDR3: CASSLGERTEAFF; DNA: TGTGCCAGCAGCTTGGGGGAAAGGACTGAAGCTTTCTTT
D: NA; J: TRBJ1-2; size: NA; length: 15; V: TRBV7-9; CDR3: CASSLSPGANYGYTF; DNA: TGTGCCAGCAGCTTATCTCCAGGAGCTAACTATGGCTACACCTTC
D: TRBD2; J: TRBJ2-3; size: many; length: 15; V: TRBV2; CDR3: CASRVIAGGGDTQYF; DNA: TGTGCCAGCAGGGTGATAGCGGGAGGGGGAGATACGCAGTATTTT
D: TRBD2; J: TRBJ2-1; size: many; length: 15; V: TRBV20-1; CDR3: CSASPPGLAYNEQFF; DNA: TGCAGTGCTAGTCCCCCGGGACTAGCGTACAATGAGCAGTTCTTC
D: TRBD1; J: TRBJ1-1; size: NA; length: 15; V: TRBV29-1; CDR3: CSVRKRQGIPGEAFF; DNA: TGCAGCGTCCGAAAACGACAGGGTATTCCGGGGGAAGCTTTCTTT
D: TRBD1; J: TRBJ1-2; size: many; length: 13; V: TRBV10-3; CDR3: CAIRAGGRTGYTF; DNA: TGTGCCATCAGGGCAGGGGGTAGAACTGGCTACACCTTC
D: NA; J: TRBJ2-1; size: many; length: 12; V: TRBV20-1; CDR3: CSASLGLGEQFF; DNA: TGCAGTGCTAGCCTCGGCCTTGGGGAGCAGTTCTTC
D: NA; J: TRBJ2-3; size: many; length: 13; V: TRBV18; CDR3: CASSPQWADTQYF; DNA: TGTGCCAGCTCACCCCAATGGGCAGATACGCAGTATTTT
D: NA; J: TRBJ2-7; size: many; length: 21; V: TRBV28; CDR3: CASTNLGPSGTPVIGKPEQYF; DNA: TGTGCCAGCACAAACTTGGGCCCTTCCGGGACTCCCGTTATCGGAAAACCCGAGCAGTACTTC
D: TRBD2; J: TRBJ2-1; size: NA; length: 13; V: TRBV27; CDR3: CASSFKAGVVQFF; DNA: TGTGCCAGCAGTTTTAAAGCGGGAGTTGTTCAGTTCTTC
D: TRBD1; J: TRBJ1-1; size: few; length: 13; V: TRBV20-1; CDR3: CSAGRGPNTEAFF; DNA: TGCAGTGCCGGGAGGGGGCCGAACACTGAAGCTTTCTTT
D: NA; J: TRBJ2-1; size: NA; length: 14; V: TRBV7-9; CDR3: CASSWGRGYNEQFF; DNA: TGTGCCAGCAGCTGGGGGAGGGGGTACAATGAGCAGTTCTTC
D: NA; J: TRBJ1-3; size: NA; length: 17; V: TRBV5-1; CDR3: CASSLAVDRPSGNTIYF; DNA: TGCGCCAGCAGCTTGGCGGTGGACAGACCTTCTGGAAACACCATATATTTT
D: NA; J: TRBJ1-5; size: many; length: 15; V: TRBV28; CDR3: CASSMDLDSNQPQHF; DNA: TGTGCCAGCAGTATGGACCTGGATAGCAATCAGCCCCAGCATTTT
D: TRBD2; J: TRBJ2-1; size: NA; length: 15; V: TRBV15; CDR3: CATSRVAGGPGEQFF; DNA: TGTGCCACCAGCAGAGTGGCGGGAGGGCCGGGAGAGCAGTTCTTC
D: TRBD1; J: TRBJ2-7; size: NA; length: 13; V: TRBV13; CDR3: CASSDRTGDEQYF; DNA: TGTGCCAGCAGCGACCGGACAGGGGACGAGCAGTACTTC
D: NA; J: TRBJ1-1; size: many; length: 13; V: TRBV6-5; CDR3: CASSYIENTEAFF; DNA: TGTGCCAGCAGTTACATAGAAAATACTGAAGCTTTCTTT
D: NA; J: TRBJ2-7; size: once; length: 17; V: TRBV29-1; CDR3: CGVHSRGLGSTLYEQYF; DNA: TGCGGCGTCCACTCGCGTGGGCTAGGGTCTACCCTCTACGAGCAGTACTTC
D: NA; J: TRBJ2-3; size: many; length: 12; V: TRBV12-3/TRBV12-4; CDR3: CASSRATDTQYF; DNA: TGTGCCAGCAGTCGGGCCACAGATACGCAGTATTTT
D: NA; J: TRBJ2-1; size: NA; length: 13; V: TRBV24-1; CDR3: CATSDSGTAAQFF; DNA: TGTGCCACCAGTGACTCCGGGACGGCGGCGCAGTTCTTC
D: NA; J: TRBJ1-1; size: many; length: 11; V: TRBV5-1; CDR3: CASSAEGAAFF; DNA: TGCGCCAGCAGCGCTGAAGGGGCGGCTTTCTTT
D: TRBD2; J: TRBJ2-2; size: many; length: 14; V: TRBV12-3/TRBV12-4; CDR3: CASKREGNTGELFF; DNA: TGTGCCAGCAAGCGGGAGGGGAACACCGGGGAGCTGTTTTTT
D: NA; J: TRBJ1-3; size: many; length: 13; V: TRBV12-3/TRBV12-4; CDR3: CASSLLAGNTIYF; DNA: TGTGCCAGCAGTTTGCTTGCTGGAAACACCATATATTTT
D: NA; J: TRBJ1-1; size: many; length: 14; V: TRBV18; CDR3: CASSPSTGGRSAFF; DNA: TGTGCCAGCTCACCCTCAACGGGGGGGCGTTCAGCTTTCTTT
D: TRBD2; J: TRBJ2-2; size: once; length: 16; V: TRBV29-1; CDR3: CSVERQRLAGTGELFF; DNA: TGCAGCGTTGAAAGGCAAAGGCTAGCGGGGACCGGGGAGCTGTTTTTT
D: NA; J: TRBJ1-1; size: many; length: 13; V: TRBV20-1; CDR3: CSALVPMNTEAFF; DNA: TGCAGTGCTTTGGTCCCCATGAACACTGAAGCTTTCTTT
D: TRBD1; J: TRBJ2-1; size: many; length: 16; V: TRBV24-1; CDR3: CATSDPATGLDSEQFF; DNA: TGTGCCACCAGTGACCCCGCGACAGGGTTAGATAGTGAGCAGTTCTTC
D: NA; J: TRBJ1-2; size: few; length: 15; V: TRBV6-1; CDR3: CASRGQGLRIGGYTF; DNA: TGTGCCAGCAGGGGTCAGGGACTAAGGATTGGGGGCTACACCTTC
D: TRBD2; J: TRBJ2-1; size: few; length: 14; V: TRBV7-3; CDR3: CASSLYAGGGEQFF; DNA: TGTGCCAGCAGCTTATATGCGGGAGGTGGGGAGCAGTTCTTC
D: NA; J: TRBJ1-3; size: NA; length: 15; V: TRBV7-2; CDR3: CASSPNPGSGNTIYF; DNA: TGTGCCAGCAGCCCAAATCCAGGATCTGGAAACACCATATATTTT
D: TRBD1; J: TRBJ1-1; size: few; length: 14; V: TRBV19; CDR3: CASSGRTGNTEAFF; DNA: TGTGCCAGTAGTGGGAGGACAGGGAACACTGAAGCTTTCTTT
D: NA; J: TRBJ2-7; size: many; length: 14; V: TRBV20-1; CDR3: CSVAFRDGSYEQYF; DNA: TGCAGTGTTGCCTTCAGGGACGGTTCCTACGAGCAGTACTTC
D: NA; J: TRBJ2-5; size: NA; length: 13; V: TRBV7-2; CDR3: CASSGDSLETQYF; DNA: TGTGCCAGCAGCGGTGACAGTTTGGAGACCCAGTACTTC
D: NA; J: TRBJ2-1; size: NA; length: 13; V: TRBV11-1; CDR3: CASSLAYVNEQFF; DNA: TGTGCCAGCAGCTTAGCGTATGTCAATGAGCAGTTCTTC
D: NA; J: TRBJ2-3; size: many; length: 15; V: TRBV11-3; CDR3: CASRKGQRDIDTQYF; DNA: TGTGCCAGCCGCAAAGGGCAGCGGGACATAGATACGCAGTATTTT